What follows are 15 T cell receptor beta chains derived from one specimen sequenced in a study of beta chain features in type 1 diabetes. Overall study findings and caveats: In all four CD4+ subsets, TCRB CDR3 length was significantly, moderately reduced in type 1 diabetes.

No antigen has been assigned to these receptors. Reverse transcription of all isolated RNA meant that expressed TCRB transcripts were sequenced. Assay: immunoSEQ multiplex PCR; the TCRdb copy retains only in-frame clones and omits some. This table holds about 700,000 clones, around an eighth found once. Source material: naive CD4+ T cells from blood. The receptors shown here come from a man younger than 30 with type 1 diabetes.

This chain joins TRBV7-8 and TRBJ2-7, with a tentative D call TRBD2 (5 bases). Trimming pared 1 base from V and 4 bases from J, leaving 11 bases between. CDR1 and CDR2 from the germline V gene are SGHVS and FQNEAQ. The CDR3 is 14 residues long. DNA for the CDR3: TGTGCCAGCAGCTTAGACGCCCCGGGGTACGAGCAGTACTTC. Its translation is CASSLDAPGYEQYF.

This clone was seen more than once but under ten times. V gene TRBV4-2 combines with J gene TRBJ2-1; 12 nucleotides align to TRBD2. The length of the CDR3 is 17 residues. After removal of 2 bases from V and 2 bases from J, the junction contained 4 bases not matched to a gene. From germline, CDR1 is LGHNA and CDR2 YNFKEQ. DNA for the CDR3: TGTGCCAGCAGCCAACGTGGGACTAGCGGGCCCTACAATGAGCAGTTCTTC. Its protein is CASSQRGTSGPYNEQFF.

The CDR3 region is CASSSEPGQLFEQYF. For the CDR3, the DNA is TGTGCCAGTAGTTCAGAACCGGGACAGCTTTTCGAGCAGTACTTC. V and J are TRBV19 and TRBJ2-7, with TRBD1 identical over 7 bases. The V segment lost 5 bases and the J segment 6 bases; nucleotides outside the gene matches: 13. From germline, CDR1 is LNHDA and CDR2 SQIVND (reference sequence). This CDR3 spans 15 amino acids.

The CDR3 sequence: CASSPRGGGGLFF. DNA of the CDR3: TGCGCCAGCAGTCCCCGGGGAGGGGGCGGACTGTTCTTC. V and J are TRBV23-1 and TRBJ2-1; D assignment may be TRBD1 or TRBD2 (7 bases each). TRBV23-1 is an ORF; its function is uncertain. V was clipped by 4 bases and J by 15 bases, with 19 bases between them. The CDR3 totals 13 residues.

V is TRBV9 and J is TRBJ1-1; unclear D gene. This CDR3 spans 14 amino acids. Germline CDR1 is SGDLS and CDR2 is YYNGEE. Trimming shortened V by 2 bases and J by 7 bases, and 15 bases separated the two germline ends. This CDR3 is CASSVSDRIFEAFF. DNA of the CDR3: TGTGCCAGCAGCGTGAGCGACCGTATATTTGAAGCTTTCTTT.

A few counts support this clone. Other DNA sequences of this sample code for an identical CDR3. The CDR3 DNA reads TGTGCCAGCAGCCCCCAAGGCGATGAGCAGTTCTTC. This encodes CASSPQGDEQFF. V and J are TRBV7-9 and TRBJ2-1; no firm D call. The length of the CDR3 is 12 residues. V lost 5 bases and J lost 8, with 10 bases in between. Germline V gene data show CDR1 as SEHNR and CDR2 as FQNEAQ (reference sequence).

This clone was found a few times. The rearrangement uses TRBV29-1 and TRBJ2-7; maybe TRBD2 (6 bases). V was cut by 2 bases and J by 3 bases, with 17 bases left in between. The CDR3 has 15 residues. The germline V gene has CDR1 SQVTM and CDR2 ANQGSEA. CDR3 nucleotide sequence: TGCAGCGTTGAAAAGTCGGAGGGCCGGGTCTACGAGCAGTACTTC. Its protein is CSVEKSEGRVYEQYF.

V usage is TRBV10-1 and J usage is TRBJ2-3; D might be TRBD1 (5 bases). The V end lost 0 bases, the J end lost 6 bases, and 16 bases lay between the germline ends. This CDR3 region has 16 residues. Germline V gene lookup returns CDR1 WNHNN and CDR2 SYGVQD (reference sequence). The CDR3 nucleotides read TGCGCCAGCAGTGAGTCTTGGGGCAGGGTCGACGATACGCAGTATTTT. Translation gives CASSESWGRVDDTQYF.

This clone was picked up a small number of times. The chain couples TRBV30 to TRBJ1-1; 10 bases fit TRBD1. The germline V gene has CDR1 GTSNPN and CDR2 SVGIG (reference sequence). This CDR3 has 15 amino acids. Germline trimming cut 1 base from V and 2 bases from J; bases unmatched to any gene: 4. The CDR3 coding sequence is TGTGCCTGGAGTGAGTGGACAGGGGGAAACACTGAAGCTTTCTTT. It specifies CAWSEWTGGNTEAFF.

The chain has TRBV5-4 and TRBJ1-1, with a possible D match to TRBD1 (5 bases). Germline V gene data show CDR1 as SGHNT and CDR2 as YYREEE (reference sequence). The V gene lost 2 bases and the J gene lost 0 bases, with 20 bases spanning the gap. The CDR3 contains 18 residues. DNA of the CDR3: TGTGCCAGCAGCTTTCGGAGGGCGGGACGCGGTATGAACACTGAAGCTTTCTTT. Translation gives CASSFRRAGRGMNTEAFF.

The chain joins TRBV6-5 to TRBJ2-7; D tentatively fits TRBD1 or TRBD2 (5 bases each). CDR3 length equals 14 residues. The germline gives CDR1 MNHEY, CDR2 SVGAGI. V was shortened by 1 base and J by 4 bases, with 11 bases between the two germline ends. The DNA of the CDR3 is TGTGCCAGCAGTTACTTCAGGGACCGGTACGAGCAGTACTTC. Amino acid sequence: CASSYFRDRYEQYF.

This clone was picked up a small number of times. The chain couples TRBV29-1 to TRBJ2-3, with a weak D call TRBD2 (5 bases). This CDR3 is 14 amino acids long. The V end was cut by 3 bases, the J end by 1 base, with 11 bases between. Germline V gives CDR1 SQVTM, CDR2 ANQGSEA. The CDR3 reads CSVDGVEGTDTQYF. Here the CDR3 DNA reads TGCAGCGTTGACGGGGTTGAAGGCACAGATACGCAGTATTTT.

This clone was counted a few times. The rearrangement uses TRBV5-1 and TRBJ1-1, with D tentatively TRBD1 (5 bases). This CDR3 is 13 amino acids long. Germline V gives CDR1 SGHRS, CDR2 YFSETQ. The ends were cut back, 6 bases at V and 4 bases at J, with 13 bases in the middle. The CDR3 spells CASTVPGTTEAFF. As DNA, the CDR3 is TGCGCCAGCACCGTACCGGGGACCACTGAAGCTTTCTTT.

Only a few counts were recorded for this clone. The CDR3: CASSLEPRTSGGGDTQYF. In DNA, the CDR3 is TGTGCCAGCAGCTTGGAGCCTCGGACTAGCGGGGGAGGAGATACGCAGTATTTT. This chain uses TRBV7-9 with TRBJ2-3, with 13 positions matching TRBD2. After removal of 3 bases from V and 5 bases from J, the junction contained 11 bases not matched to a gene. CDR3 length: 18 residues. Germline V lookup: CDR1 SEHNR, CDR2 FQNEAQ (reference sequence).

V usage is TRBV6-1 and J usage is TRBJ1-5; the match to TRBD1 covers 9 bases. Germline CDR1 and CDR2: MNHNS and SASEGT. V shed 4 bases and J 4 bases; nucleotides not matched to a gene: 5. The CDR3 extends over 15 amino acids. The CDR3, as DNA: TGTGCCAGCAGTGCACTACAGGGGGCAAATCAGCCCCAGCATTTT. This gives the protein CASSALQGANQPQHF.